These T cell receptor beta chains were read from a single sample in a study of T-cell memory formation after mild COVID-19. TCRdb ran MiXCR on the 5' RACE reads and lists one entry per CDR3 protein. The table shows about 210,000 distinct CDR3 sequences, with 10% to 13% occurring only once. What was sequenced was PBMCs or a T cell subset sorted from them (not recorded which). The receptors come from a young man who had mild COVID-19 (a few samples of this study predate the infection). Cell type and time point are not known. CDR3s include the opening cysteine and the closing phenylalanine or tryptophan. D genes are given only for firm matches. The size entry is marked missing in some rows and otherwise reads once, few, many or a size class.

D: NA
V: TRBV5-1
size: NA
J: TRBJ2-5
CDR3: CASSTTPRRSETQYF
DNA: TGCGCCAGCAGCACCACACCCCGGAGATCCGAGACCCAGTACTTC

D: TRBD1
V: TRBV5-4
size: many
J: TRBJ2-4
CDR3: CASSSGQGRNIQYF
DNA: TGTGCCAGCAGCTCAGGACAGGGGAGAAACATTCAGTACTTC

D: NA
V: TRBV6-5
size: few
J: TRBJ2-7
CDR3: CASSRPFMGYEQYF
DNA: TGTGCCAGCAGTAGGCCGTTCATGGGCTACGAGCAGTACTTC

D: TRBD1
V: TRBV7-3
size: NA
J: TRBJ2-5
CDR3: CASSPRQGSETQYF
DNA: TGTGCCAGCAGCCCGCGACAGGGATCGGAGACCCAGTACTTC

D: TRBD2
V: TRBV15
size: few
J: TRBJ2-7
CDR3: CATSNRSGRAEQYF
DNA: TGTGCCACCAGCAATCGTTCGGGGAGGGCCGAGCAGTACTTC

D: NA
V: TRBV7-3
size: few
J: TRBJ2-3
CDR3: CASSLNSGATDTQYF
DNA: TGTGCCAGCAGCTTAAACAGCGGAGCCACAGATACGCAGTATTTT

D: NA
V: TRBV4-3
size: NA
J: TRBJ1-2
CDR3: CASSQGNGGYGYTF
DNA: TGCGCCAGCAGCCAAGGGAACGGAGGCTATGGCTACACCTTC

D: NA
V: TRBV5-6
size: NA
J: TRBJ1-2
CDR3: CASSLLLGGYTF
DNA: TGTGCCAGCAGCTTGCTACTCGGAGGCTACACCTTC

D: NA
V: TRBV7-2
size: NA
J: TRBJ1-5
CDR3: CASSFQINQPQHF
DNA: TGTGCCAGCAGCTTCCAGATCAATCAGCCCCAGCATTTT

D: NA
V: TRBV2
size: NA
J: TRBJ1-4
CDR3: CAIPTGSTNEKLFF
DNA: TGTGCCATCCCGACAGGCTCAACTAATGAAAAACTGTTTTTT

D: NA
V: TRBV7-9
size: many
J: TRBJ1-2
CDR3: CASRPEGEVGYTF
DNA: TGTGCCAGCAGGCCCGAAGGGGAGGTCGGCTACACCTTC

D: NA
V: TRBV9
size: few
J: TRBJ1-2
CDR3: CASSVDPTPDYGYTF
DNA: TGTGCCAGCAGCGTAGATCCCACCCCCGACTATGGCTACACCTTC

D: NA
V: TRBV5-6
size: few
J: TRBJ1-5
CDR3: CASSLKVSEQPQHF
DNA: TGTGCCAGCAGCTTGAAGGTGAGCGAGCAGCCCCAGCATTTT

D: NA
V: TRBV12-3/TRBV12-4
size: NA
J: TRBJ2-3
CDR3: CASSLSGVPACF
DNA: TGTGCCAGCAGTTTAAGTGGTGTCCCTGCCTGTTTT

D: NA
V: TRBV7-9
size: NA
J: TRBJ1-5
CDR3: CASSSTSGAGVYQPQHF
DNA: TGTGCCAGCAGCTCGACTTCCGGGGCAGGGGTCTACCAGCCCCAGCATTTT

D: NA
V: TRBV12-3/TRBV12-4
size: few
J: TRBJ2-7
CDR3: CASTIELSSYEQYF
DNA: TGTGCCAGCACAATCGAACTTAGCTCCTACGAGCAGTACTTC

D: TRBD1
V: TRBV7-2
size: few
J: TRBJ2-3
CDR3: CASSSSRDRYTDTQYF
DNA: TGTGCCAGCAGCTCATCCCGGGACAGATACACAGATACGCAGTATTTT

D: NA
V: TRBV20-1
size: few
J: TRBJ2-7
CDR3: CSAALPGAPTPQYF
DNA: TGCAGTGCCGCCCTCCCCGGAGCTCCTACGCCGCAGTACTTC

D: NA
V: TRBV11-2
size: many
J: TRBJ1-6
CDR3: CASSDSPGNSPLHF
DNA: TGTGCCAGCAGTGACAGTCCCGGGAATTCACCCCTCCACTTT

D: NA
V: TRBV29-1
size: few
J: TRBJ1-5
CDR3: CSGASGEGQPQHF
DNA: TGCAGCGGGGCCTCGGGGGAGGGTCAGCCCCAGCATTTT

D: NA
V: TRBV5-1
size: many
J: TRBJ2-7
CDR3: CASSLSPGPNYEQYF
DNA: TGCGCCAGCAGCTTATCCCCGGGACCGAACTACGAGCAGTACTTC

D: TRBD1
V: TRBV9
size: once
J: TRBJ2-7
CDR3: CASSVLPGTVPYEQYF
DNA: TGTGCCAGCAGCGTACTCCCCGGGACAGTTCCCTACGAGCAGTACTTC

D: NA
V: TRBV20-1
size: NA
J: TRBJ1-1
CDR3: CSAARRGRNTEAFF
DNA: TGCAGTGCTGCCCGTCGGGGGAGGAACACTGAAGCTTTCTTT

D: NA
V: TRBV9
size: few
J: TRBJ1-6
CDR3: CASSVGGRQNSPLHF
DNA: TGTGCCAGCAGCGTAGGAGGCAGGCAGAATTCACCCCTCCACTTT

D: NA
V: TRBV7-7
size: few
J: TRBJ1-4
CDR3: CASSLETGPGEKLFF
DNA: TGTGCTAGCAGCTTAGAGACCGGCCCCGGTGAAAAACTGTTTTTT

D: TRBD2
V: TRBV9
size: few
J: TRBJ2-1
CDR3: CASSPRLAGGQSYNEQFF
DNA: TGTGCCAGCAGCCCCCGACTAGCGGGGGGGCAATCCTACAATGAGCAGTTCTTC

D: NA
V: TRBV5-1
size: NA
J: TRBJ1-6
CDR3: CASSPEPTGINSPLHF
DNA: TGCGCCAGCAGCCCCGAGCCGACAGGTATTAATTCACCCCTCCACTTT

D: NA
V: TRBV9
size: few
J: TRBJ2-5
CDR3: CASSVRLGGPGETQYF
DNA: TGTGCCAGCAGCGTAAGGCTCGGGGGGCCGGGAGAGACCCAGTACTTC

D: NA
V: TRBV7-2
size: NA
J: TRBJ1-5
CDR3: CASSLGRGLSNQPQHF
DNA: TGTGCCAGCAGCTTAGGGCGGGGCTTAAGCAATCAGCCCCAGCATTTT

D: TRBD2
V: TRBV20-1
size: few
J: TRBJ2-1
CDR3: CSAIAGGLEQFF
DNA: TGCAGTGCAATAGCGGGGGGGCTGGAGCAGTTCTTC

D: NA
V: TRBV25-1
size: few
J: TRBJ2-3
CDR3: CASSDVMGVGDTQYF
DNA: TGTGCCAGCAGTGATGTAATGGGTGTAGGGGATACGCAGTATTTT

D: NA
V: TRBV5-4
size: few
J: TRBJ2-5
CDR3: CASSSPGAETQYF
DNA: TGTGCCAGCAGTTCTCCAGGGGCGGAGACCCAGTACTTC

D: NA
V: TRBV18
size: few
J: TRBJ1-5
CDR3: CASSPTFSERHQPQHF
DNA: TGTGCCAGCTCACCAACCTTTTCAGAGAGGCATCAGCCCCAGCATTTT

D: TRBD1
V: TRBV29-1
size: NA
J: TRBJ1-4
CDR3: CSVEGTGTNEKLFF
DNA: TGCAGCGTCGAAGGGACAGGGACTAATGAAAAACTGTTTTTT